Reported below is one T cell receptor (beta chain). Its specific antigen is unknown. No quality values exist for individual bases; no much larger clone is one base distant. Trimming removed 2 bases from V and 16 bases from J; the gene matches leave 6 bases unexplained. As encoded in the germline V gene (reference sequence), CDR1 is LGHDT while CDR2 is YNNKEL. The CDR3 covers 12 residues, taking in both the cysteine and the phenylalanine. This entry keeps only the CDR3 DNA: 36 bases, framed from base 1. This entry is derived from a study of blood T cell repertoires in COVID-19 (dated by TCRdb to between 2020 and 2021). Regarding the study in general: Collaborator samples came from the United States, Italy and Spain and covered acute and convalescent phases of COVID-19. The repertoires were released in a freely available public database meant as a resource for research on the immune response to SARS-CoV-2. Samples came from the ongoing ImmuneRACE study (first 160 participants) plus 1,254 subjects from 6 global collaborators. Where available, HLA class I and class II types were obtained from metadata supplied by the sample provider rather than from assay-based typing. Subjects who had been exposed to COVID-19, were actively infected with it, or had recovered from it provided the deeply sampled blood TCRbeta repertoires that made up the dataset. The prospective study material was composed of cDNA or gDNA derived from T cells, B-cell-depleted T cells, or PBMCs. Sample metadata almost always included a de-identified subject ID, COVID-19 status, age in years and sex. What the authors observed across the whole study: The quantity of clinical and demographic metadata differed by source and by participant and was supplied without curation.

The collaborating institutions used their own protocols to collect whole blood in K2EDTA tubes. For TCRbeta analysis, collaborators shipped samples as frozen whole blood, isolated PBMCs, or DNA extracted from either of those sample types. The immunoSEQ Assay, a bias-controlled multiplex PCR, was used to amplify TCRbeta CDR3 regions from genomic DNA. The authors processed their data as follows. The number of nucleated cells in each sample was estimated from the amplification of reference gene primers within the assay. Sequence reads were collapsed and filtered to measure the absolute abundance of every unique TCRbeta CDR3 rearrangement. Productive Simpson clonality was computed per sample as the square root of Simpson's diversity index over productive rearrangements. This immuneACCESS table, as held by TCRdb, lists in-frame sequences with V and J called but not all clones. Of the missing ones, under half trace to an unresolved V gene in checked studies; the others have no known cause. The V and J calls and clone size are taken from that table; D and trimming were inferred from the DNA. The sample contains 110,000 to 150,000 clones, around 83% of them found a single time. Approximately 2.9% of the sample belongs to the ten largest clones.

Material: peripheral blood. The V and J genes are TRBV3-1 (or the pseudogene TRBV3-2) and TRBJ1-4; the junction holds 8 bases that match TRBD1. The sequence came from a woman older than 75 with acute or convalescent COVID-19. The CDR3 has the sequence CASSQTGQGPFF. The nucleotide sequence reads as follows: TGTGCCAGCAGCCAAACCGGACAGGGCCCGTTTTTT.